This T cell receptor beta chain was captured by sequencing in a study of cytomegalovirus exposure and HLA in healthy donors. Study in general: Of the donors genotyped, several hundred in all, 81% fell in the Caucasian-associated ancestry cluster.

Donors likely had unrecorded immune exposures despite being nominally healthy when sampled. Comments on this clone: Antigen unknown.

Findings and limits, study-wide: Per a prior analysis, the majority of TCR beta V segments were productive roughly 87% or roughly 30% of the time.

Trimming cost V 0 bases and J 0 bases, with 8 bases left between them. This CDR3 contains 15 residues. Germline V CDR1 and CDR2: SGHRS, YFSETQ. Primers for the PCR totalled 60 Vbeta and 13 Jbeta. Sequenced by immunoSEQ multiplex PCR; TCRdb stores in-frame clones only, minus some. The sample has 130,000 or so clones, approximately 85% seen once. The rearrangement links TRBV5-1 to TRBJ2-3; D may be TRBD2 (5 bases). The sample comprised PBMCs. The clonotype comes from a woman aged 25 to 39 in good health and CMV-seropositive. This CDR3 reads CASSLAGISTDTQYF. For the CDR3, the DNA is TGCGCCAGCAGCTTGGCCGGGATAAGCACAGATACGCAGTATTTT.